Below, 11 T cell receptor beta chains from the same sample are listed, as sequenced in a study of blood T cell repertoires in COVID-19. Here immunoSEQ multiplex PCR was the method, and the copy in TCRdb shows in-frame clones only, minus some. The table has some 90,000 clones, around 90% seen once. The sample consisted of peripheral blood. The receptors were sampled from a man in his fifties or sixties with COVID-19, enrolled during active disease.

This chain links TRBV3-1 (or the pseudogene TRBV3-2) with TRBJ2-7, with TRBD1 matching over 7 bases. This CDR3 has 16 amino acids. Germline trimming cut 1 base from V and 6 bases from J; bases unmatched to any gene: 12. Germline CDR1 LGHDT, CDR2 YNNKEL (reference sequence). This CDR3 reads CASSQVKGQPVVEQYF. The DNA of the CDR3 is TGTGCCAGCAGCCAAGTAAAGGGACAGCCGGTAGTCGAGCAGTACTTC.

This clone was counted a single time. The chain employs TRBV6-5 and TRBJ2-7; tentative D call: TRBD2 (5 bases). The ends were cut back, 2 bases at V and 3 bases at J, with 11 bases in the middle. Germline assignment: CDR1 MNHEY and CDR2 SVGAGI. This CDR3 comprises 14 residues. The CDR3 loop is CASSYGRRIYEQYF. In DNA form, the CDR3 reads TGTGCCAGCAGTTACGGGAGACGGATCTACGAGCAGTACTTC.

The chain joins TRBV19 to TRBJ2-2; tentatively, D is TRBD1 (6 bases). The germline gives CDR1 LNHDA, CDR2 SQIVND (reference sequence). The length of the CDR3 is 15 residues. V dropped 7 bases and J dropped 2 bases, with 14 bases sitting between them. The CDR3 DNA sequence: TGTGCCAGTACCCTAGGGGGAGTTAACACCGGGGAGCTGTTTTTT. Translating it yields CASTLGGVNTGELFF. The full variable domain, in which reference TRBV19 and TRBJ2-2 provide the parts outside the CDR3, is DGGITQSPKYLFRKEGQNVTLSCEQNLNHDAMYWYRQDPGQGLRLIYYSQIVNDFQKGDIAEGYSVSREKKESFPLTVTSAQKNPTAFYLCASTLGGVNTGELFFGEGSRLTVL.

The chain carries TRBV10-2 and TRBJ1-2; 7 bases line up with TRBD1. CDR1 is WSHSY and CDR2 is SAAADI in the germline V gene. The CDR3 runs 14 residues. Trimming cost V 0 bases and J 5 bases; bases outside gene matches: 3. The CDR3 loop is CASSESGTEYGYTF. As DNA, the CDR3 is TGCGCCAGCAGTGAGTCCGGGACAGAGTATGGCTACACCTTC.

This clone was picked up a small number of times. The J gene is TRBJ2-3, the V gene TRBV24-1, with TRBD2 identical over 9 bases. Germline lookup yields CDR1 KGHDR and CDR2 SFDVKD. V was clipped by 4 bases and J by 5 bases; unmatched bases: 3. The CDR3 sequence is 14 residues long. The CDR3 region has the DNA TGTGCCACCAGTGACCCGACTAGCGGAGATACGCAGTATTTT. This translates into CATSDPTSGDTQYF.

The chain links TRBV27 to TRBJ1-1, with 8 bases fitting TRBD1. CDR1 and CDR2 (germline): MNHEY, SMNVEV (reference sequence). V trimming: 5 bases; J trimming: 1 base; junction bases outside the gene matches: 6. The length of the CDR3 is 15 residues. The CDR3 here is CASSPQGARNTEAFF. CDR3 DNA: TGTGCCAGCAGTCCTCAGGGGGCACGGAACACTGAAGCTTTCTTT.

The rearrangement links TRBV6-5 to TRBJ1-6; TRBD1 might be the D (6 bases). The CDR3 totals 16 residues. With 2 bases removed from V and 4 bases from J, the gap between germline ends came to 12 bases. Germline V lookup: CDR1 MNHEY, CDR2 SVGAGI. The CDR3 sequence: CASSYEGGIYNSPLHF. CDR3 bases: TGTGCCAGCAGTTACGAAGGGGGAATTTATAATTCACCCCTCCACTTT.

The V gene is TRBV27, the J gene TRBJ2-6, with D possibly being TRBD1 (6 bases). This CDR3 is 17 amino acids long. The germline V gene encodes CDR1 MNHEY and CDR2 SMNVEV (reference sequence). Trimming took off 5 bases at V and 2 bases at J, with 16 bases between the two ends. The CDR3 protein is CASSEMGPGAGANVLTF. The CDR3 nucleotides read TGTGCCAGCAGTGAAATGGGGCCAGGGGCTGGGGCCAACGTCCTGACTTTC.

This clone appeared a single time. The CDR3 is CASRLNAGSEQFF. The CDR3 DNA reads TGTGCCAGCAGACTCAATGCGGGTAGTGAGCAGTTCTTC. V and J are TRBV7-8 and TRBJ2-1; perhaps TRBD2 as D (5 bases). V lost 6 bases and J 9 bases, leaving 15 bases between the germline ends. This CDR3 is built from 13 residues. The germline gives CDR1 SGHVS, CDR2 FQNEAQ.

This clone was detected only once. CDR3 sequence reads: CASSEDRLGEAFF. The CDR3 DNA reads TGTGCCAGCAGCGAGGACAGGCTTGGTGAAGCTTTCTTT. The rearrangement links TRBV6-4 to TRBJ1-1; 7 nucleotides align to TRBD1. The ends lost 6 bases at V and 7 bases at J; junction bases unmatched: 8. This CDR3 region has 13 residues. Germline V lookup: CDR1 MRHNA, CDR2 SNTAGT.

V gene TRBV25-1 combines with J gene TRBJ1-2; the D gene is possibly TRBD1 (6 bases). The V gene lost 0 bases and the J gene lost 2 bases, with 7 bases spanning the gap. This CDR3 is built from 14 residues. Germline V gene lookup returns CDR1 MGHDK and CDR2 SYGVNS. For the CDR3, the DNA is TGTGCCAGCAGTGAATATACAGGGAACTATGGCTACACCTTC. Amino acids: CASSEYTGNYGYTF.